Listed below are T cell receptor beta chains from one sample, sequenced in a study of blood T cell repertoires in COVID-19. Assay: immunoSEQ multiplex PCR; the TCRdb copy retains only in-frame clones and omits some. The profile shows around 430,000 clones, approximately 89% of them singletons. Input material: peripheral blood. The source of these receptors is a woman aged 50 to 60 with COVID-19, enrolled during active disease. The CDR3 runs from the conserved cysteine through the conserved F or W. The order of the fields is V gene, CDR3 length, clone size, J gene, D gene, CDR3 protein, CDR3 DNA. The D gene is left open where the match is weak. Expanded clones get a size class; other rows say once, few or many, or leave the size out.

v_gene: TRBV29-1
len: 12
abundance: NA
j_gene: TRBJ1-2
d_gene: NA
CDR3aa: CSAETAIYGYTF
CDR3nt: TGCAGCGCGGAGACAGCGATCTATGGCTACACCTTC

v_gene: TRBV24-1
len: 14
abundance: NA
j_gene: TRBJ1-2
d_gene: NA
CDR3aa: CATSDRGGAYGYTF
CDR3nt: TGTGCCACCAGTGACCGAGGGGGAGCCTATGGCTACACCTTC

v_gene: TRBV28
len: 17
abundance: NA
j_gene: TRBJ2-2
d_gene: TRBD1
CDR3aa: CASSLPDPGGKTGELFF
CDR3nt: TGTGCCAGCAGTTTACCCGATCCAGGGGGCAAGACCGGGGAGCTGTTTTTT

v_gene: TRBV6-5
len: 12
abundance: NA
j_gene: TRBJ1-2
d_gene: NA
CDR3aa: CATLREPYGYTF
CDR3nt: TGTGCCACCCTCAGGGAACCCTATGGCTACACCTTC

v_gene: TRBV11-1
len: 15
abundance: NA
j_gene: TRBJ2-3
d_gene: NA
CDR3aa: CASSLDYSVTDTQYF
CDR3nt: TGTGCCAGCAGCTTGGACTACAGCGTGACTGATACGCAGTATTTT

v_gene: TRBV9
len: 12
abundance: NA
j_gene: TRBJ1-5
d_gene: NA
CDR3aa: CASSRSNQPQHF
CDR3nt: TGTGCCAGCAGCCGTAGCAATCAGCCCCAGCATTTT

v_gene: TRBV6-5
len: 15
abundance: NA
j_gene: TRBJ1-5
d_gene: NA
CDR3aa: CASRRSGNSNQPQHF
CDR3nt: TGTGCCAGCAGGAGGTCAGGGAATAGCAATCAGCCCCAGCATTTT

v_gene: TRBV9
len: 19
abundance: NA
j_gene: TRBJ1-3
d_gene: NA
CDR3aa: CASSVAWGPDGLSGNTIYF
CDR3nt: TGTGCCAGCAGCGTAGCTTGGGGCCCGGACGGGCTCTCTGGAAACACCATATATTTT

v_gene: TRBV29-1
len: 11
abundance: NA
j_gene: TRBJ1-2
d_gene: NA
CDR3aa: CSVRGVYGYTF
CDR3nt: TGCAGCGTACGGGGAGTCTATGGCTACACCTTC

v_gene: TRBV5-6
len: 16
abundance: NA
j_gene: TRBJ1-2
d_gene: TRBD1
CDR3aa: CASSPKGGGASNGYTF
CDR3nt: TGTGCCAGCAGCCCGAAAGGAGGGGGCGCCTCAAATGGCTACACCTTC

v_gene: TRBV2
len: 14
abundance: NA
j_gene: TRBJ1-2
d_gene: NA
CDR3aa: CASSDRSLFYGYTF
CDR3nt: TGTGCCAGCAGTGACAGGTCCCTCTTTTATGGCTACACCTTC

v_gene: TRBV3-1/TRBV3-2
len: 14
abundance: NA
j_gene: TRBJ2-7
d_gene: TRBD2
CDR3aa: CASSLAGASYEQYF
CDR3nt: TGTGCCAGCAGCCTAGCGGGGGCCTCCTACGAGCAGTACTTC

v_gene: TRBV5-5
len: 16
abundance: NA
j_gene: TRBJ2-1
d_gene: NA
CDR3aa: CASSLASDYLDNEQFF
CDR3nt: TGTGCCAGCAGCTTGGCCAGCGATTACTTAGACAATGAGCAGTTCTTC

v_gene: TRBV30
len: 13
abundance: NA
j_gene: TRBJ1-5
d_gene: NA
CDR3aa: CAWTTGIDQPQHF
CDR3nt: TGTGCCTGGACTACAGGGATCGATCAGCCCCAGCATTTT

v_gene: TRBV4-1
len: 15
abundance: NA
j_gene: TRBJ1-1
d_gene: TRBD1
CDR3aa: CASSQDKGAGTEAFF
CDR3nt: TGCGCCAGCAGCCAAGATAAGGGGGCAGGCACTGAAGCTTTCTTT

v_gene: TRBV27
len: 11
abundance: NA
j_gene: TRBJ2-1
d_gene: NA
CDR3aa: CASSQYNEQFF
CDR3nt: TGTGCCAGCAGTCAATACAATGAGCAGTTCTTC

v_gene: TRBV11-2
len: 15
abundance: NA
j_gene: TRBJ2-5
d_gene: NA
CDR3aa: CASSLEGGPGETQYF
CDR3nt: TGTGCCAGCAGCTTAGAGGGGGGGCCCGGAGAGACCCAGTACTTC

v_gene: TRBV11-1
len: 13
abundance: NA
j_gene: TRBJ1-5
d_gene: NA
CDR3aa: CASSLEFSGPQHF
CDR3nt: TGTGCCAGCAGCTTAGAATTCAGTGGGCCCCAGCATTTT

v_gene: TRBV19
len: 15
abundance: NA
j_gene: TRBJ2-3
d_gene: TRBD1
CDR3aa: CASRLQGSGKDTQYF
CDR3nt: TGTGCCAGTAGGCTACAGGGGTCAGGTAAAGATACGCAGTATTTT

v_gene: TRBV19
len: 13
abundance: NA
j_gene: TRBJ1-2
d_gene: NA
CDR3aa: CASSMGGEDGYTF
CDR3nt: TGTGCCAGTAGTATGGGAGGGGAGGATGGCTACACCTTC

v_gene: TRBV2
len: 12
abundance: NA
j_gene: TRBJ2-7
d_gene: NA
CDR3aa: CASSPGAYEQYF
CDR3nt: TGTGCCAGCAGTCCGGGGGCCTACGAGCAGTACTTC

v_gene: TRBV19
len: 17
abundance: NA
j_gene: TRBJ1-5
d_gene: NA
CDR3aa: CASSSRGARGGNQPQHF
CDR3nt: TGTGCCAGTAGTAGCCGGGGAGCCCGGGGGGGCAATCAGCCCCAGCATTTT

v_gene: TRBV6-6
len: 11
abundance: NA
j_gene: TRBJ1-1
d_gene: NA
CDR3aa: CASTGYTEAFF
CDR3nt: TGTGCCAGCACAGGCTACACTGAAGCTTTCTTT

v_gene: TRBV5-6
len: 16
abundance: NA
j_gene: TRBJ2-1
d_gene: NA
CDR3aa: CASSLAGGGWGNEQFF
CDR3nt: TGTGCCAGCAGCTTGGCGGGAGGGGGCTGGGGCAATGAGCAGTTCTTC

v_gene: TRBV28
len: 16
abundance: NA
j_gene: TRBJ2-5
d_gene: TRBD2
CDR3aa: CASSSRGGKIYETQYF
CDR3nt: TGTGCCAGCAGTTCCCGCGGGGGGAAGATTTACGAGACCCAGTACTTC

v_gene: TRBV18
len: 14
abundance: once
j_gene: TRBJ1-5
d_gene: NA
CDR3aa: CASSPGGAGQPQHF
CDR3nt: TGTGCCAGCTCACCGGGGGGGGCAGGACAGCCCCAGCATTTT

v_gene: TRBV15
len: 17
abundance: NA
j_gene: TRBJ1-4
d_gene: NA
CDR3aa: CATSRDIGTGIDEKLFF
CDR3nt: TGTGCCACCAGCAGAGATATAGGTACAGGGATCGATGAAAAACTGTTTTTT

v_gene: TRBV15
len: 15
abundance: NA
j_gene: TRBJ1-1
d_gene: NA
CDR3aa: CATSRGNRVNTEAFF
CDR3nt: TGTGCCACCAGCAGAGGAAACAGAGTGAACACTGAAGCTTTCTTT

v_gene: TRBV28
len: 14
abundance: NA
j_gene: TRBJ1-2
d_gene: NA
CDR3aa: CASRIPQANYGYTF
CDR3nt: TGTGCCAGCAGGATCCCCCAAGCCAACTATGGCTACACCTTC

v_gene: TRBV6-5
len: 13
abundance: NA
j_gene: TRBJ1-1
d_gene: NA
CDR3aa: CASSPTGNTEAFF
CDR3nt: TGTGCCAGCAGCCCGACAGGGAACACTGAAGCTTTCTTT

v_gene: TRBV28
len: 12
abundance: NA
j_gene: TRBJ1-4
d_gene: NA
CDR3aa: CATQENREKLFF
CDR3nt: TGTGCCACACAGGAAAATCGCGAAAAACTGTTTTTT

v_gene: TRBV2
len: 15
abundance: NA
j_gene: TRBJ2-7
d_gene: TRBD1
CDR3aa: CASSEVGTGVYEQYF
CDR3nt: TGTGCCAGCAGTGAAGTGGGGACAGGCGTCTACGAGCAGTACTTC

v_gene: TRBV30
len: 13
abundance: NA
j_gene: TRBJ1-2
d_gene: NA
CDR3aa: CAWSVQRGYGYTF
CDR3nt: TGTGCCTGGAGTGTACAACGAGGATATGGCTACACCTTC

v_gene: TRBV12-5
len: 15
abundance: NA
j_gene: TRBJ1-2
d_gene: TRBD1
CDR3aa: CASGFPRGLGYGYTF
CDR3nt: TGTGCTAGTGGTTTCCCAAGGGGGCTGGGCTATGGCTACACCTTC

v_gene: TRBV28
len: 14
abundance: NA
j_gene: TRBJ1-2
d_gene: NA
CDR3aa: CASSSSGGERGYTF
CDR3nt: TGTGCCAGCAGTTCCTCGGGGGGAGAGCGCGGCTACACCTTC

v_gene: TRBV9
len: 17
abundance: NA
j_gene: TRBJ2-1
d_gene: TRBD2
CDR3aa: CASSPNLGTSVYNEQFF
CDR3nt: TGTGCCAGCAGCCCCAACCTCGGGACTAGCGTGTACAATGAGCAGTTCTTC

v_gene: TRBV19
len: 13
abundance: NA
j_gene: TRBJ1-4
d_gene: TRBD1
CDR3aa: CASGTVDNEKLFF
CDR3nt: TGTGCCAGCGGGACAGTCGATAATGAAAAACTGTTTTTT

v_gene: TRBV5-1
len: 13
abundance: NA
j_gene: TRBJ1-2
d_gene: NA
CDR3aa: CASSPTLLYGYTF
CDR3nt: TGCGCCAGCAGTCCTACCCTCCTCTATGGCTACACCTTC

v_gene: TRBV7-6
len: 15
abundance: NA
j_gene: TRBJ2-7
d_gene: TRBD2
CDR3aa: CASSRLAGSSYEQYF
CDR3nt: TGTGCCAGCAGCCGACTAGCGGGGTCGTCCTACGAGCAGTACTTC

v_gene: TRBV13
len: 14
abundance: NA
j_gene: TRBJ1-1
d_gene: TRBD1
CDR3aa: CASSSEDRAGEAFF
CDR3nt: TGTGCCAGCAGCTCTGAAGACAGGGCAGGTGAAGCTTTCTTT

v_gene: TRBV30
len: 15
abundance: NA
j_gene: TRBJ2-3
d_gene: NA
CDR3aa: CAWTQAFSSTDTQYF
CDR3nt: TGTGCCTGGACCCAGGCTTTCAGTTCCACAGATACGCAGTATTTT